This TCR beta chain was retrieved from a study of CD8 T cells in ankylosing spondylitis. Study-wide results and limits: Reactive arthritis synovial fluid and blood previously showed some of these motif variants. Reported data indicate significant enrichment of disease-linked clones within matched ankylosing spondylitis synovial fluid.

The CDR3 runs 13 residues. Germline CDR1 reads SGHVS; CDR2 reads FNYEAQ. Deletions cut 5 bases from V and 3 bases from J, with 11 bases between. The TCR beta libraries were generated through quantitative 5'-RACE incorporating molecular barcodes. MiXCR, run by TCRdb on the 5' RACE reads, gives a single entry per CDR3 protein. The sample contains under 250,000 distinct CDR3 sequences, 32% of which appear only once. A note on this clonotype: Its antigen remains unknown.

The sequence was obtained from a male donor with ankylosing spondylitis or in good health (not recorded which). Input material: blood, either unsorted or a sorted T cell fraction (not recorded which). The J gene is TRBJ2-7, the V gene TRBV7-6; no definite D call. CDR3: CASSLGTHYEQYF. The CDR3 coding sequence is TGTGCCAGCAGCCTCGGCACCCACTACGAGCAGTACTTC.